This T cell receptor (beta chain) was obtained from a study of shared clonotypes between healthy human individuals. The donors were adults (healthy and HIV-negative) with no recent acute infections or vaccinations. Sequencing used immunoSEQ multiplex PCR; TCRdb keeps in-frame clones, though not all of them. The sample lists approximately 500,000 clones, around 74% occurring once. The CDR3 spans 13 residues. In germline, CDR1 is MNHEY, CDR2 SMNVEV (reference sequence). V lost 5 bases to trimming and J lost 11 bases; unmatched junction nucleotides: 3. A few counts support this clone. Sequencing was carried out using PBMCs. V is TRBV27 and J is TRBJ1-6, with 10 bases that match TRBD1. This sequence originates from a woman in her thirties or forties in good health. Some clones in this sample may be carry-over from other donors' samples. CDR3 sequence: CASSEDRGTPLHF. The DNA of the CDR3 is TGTGCCAGCAGTGAGGACAGGGGGACACCCCTCCACTTT.